This TCR beta chain was observed in a study of blood T cell repertoires in COVID-19. Across the study: PBMCs, B-cell-depleted T cells, or T cells were the source of the cDNA or gDNA that made up the material.

This clone was seen a single time. This CDR3 spans 13 amino acids. Trimming pared 5 bases from V and 4 bases from J, leaving 11 bases between. Germline V gives CDR1 SGHTA, CDR2 FQGNSA. Source study methods: Nucleated cell counts were estimated from reference gene primer amplification. Sequencing used immunoSEQ multiplex PCR; TCRdb keeps in-frame clones, though not all of them. The DNA was the basis for D and trimming; V, J and clone size are from that table. The table shows roughly 500,000 clones, with roughly 90% occurring only once. Each participant's cohort was designated according to participant-reported clinical history. Donors in Cohort 3 counted as recovered after two negative PCRs, clearance, or symptom resolution.

Specimen: PBMCs or T cells enriched from blood (not recorded which). The rearrangement uses TRBV7-2 and TRBJ2-5; D uncertain. This clonotype was sampled from a woman in her 40s who had recovered from COVID-19. The CDR3 reads CASSRPGTETQYF. The CDR3 DNA reads as TGTGCCAGCAGCCGGCCGGGTACAGAGACCCAGTACTTC.